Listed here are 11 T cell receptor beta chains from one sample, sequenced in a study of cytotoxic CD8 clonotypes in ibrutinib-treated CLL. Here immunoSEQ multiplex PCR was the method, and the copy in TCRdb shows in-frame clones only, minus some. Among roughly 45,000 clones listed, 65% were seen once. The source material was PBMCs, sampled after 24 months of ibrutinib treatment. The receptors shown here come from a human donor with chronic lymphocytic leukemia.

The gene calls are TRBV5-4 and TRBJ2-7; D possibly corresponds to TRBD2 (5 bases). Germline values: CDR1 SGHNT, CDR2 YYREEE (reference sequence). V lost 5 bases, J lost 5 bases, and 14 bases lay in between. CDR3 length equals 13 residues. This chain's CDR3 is CASRDEGLNEQYF. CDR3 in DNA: TGTGCCAGCAGGGATGAGGGTTTGAACGAGCAGTACTTC. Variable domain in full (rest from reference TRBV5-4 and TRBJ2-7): ETGVTQSPTHLIKTRGQQVTLRCSSQSGHNTVSWYQQALGQGPQFIFQYYREEENGRGNFPPRFSGLQFPNYSSELNVNALELDDSALYLCASRDEGLNEQYFGPGTRLTVT.

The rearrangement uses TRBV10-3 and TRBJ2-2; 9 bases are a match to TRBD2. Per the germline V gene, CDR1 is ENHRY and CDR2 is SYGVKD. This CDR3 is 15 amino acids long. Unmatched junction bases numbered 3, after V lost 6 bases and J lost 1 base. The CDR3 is CAIRTTSGNTGELFF. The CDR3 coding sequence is TGTGCCATCAGGACGACTAGCGGGAACACCGGGGAGCTGTTTTTT.

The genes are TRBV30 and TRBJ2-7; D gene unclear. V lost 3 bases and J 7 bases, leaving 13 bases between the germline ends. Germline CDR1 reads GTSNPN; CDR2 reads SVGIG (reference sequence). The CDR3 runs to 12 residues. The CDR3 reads CAWSPLGREQYF. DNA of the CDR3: TGTGCCTGGAGCCCCCTGGGTAGAGAGCAGTACTTC.

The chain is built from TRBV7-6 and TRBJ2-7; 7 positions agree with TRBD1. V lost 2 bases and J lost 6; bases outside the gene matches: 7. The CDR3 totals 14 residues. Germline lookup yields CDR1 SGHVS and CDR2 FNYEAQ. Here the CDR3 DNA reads TGTGCCAGCAGCTTACCCGGGACAGCGGCCGAGCAGTACTTC. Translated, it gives CASSLPGTAAEQYF.

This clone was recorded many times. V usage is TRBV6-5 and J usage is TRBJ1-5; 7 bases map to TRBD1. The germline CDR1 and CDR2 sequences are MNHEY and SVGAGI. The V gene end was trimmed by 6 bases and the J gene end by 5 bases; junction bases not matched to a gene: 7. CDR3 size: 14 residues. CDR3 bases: TGTGCCAGCAGCCCCCGACAGGGCTATCAGCCCCAGCATTTT. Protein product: CASSPRQGYQPQHF.

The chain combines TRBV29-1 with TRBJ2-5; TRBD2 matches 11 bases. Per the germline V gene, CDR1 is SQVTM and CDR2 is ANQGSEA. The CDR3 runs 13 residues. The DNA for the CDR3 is TGCACCATAAGACTAGCGGGGCTGGAGACCCAGTACTTC. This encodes CTIRLAGLETQYF.

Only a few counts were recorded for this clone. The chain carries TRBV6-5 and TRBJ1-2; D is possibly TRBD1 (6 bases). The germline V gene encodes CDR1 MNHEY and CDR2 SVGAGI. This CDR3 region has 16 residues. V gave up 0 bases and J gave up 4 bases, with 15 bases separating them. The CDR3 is CASSYSRTATLYGYTF. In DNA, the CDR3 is TGTGCCAGCAGTTACTCAAGGACAGCGACCCTCTATGGCTACACCTTC.

The CDR3 region is CASSPGTGNYEQYF. The CDR3 nucleotides are TGTGCCAGCTCACCCGGGACAGGGAACTACGAGCAGTACTTC. The chain couples TRBV18 to TRBJ2-7, with 9 bases identical to TRBD1. Germline CDR1 and CDR2: KGHSH and LQKENI. CDR3 length equals 14 residues. The J segment lost 3 bases and the V segment lost 3 bases, leaving 3 bases of the junction unmatched. Full variable domain (remainder filled in from reference TRBV18 and TRBJ2-7): NAGVMQNPRHLVRRRGQEARLRCSPMKGHSHVYWYRQLPEEGLKFMVYLQKENIIDESGMPKERFSAEFPKEGPSILRIQQVVRGDSAAYFCASSPGTGNYEQYFGPGTRLTVT.

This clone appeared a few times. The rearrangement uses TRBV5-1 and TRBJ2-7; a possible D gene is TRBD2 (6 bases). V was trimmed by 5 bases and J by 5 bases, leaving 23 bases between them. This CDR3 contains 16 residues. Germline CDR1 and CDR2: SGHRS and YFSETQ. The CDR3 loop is CASSSGWAGKVHEQYF. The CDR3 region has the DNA TGCGCCAGCAGTTCTGGTTGGGCGGGAAAAGTCCACGAGCAGTACTTC.

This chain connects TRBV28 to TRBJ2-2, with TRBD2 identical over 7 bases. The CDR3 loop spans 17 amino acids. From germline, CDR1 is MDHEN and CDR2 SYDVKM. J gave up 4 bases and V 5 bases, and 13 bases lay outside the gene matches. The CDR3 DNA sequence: TGTGCCAGCAGTCTCCCACCTGAGGGAGGGCCCACCGGGGAGCTGTTTTTT. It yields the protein CASSLPPEGGPTGELFF.

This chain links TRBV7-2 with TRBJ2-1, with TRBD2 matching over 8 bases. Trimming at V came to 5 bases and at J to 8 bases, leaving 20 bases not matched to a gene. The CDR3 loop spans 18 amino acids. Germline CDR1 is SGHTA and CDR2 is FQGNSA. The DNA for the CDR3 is TGTGCCAGCAGCCTAGTGGGGTTGGGCGGGGGGCCCCTCGATGAGCAGTTCTTC. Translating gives CASSLVGLGGGPLDEQFF.